This T cell receptor beta chain is from a study of T cell responses to AZD1222 COVID-19 vaccine. Findings and limits, study-wide: Donors were chiefly white British, with a greater number of females, and clonal diversity was perhaps underestimated.

Some clones are missing from TCRdb's copy, which holds only in-frame ones; the method was immunoSEQ multiplex PCR. The repertoire holds 110,000 to 150,000 clones, with roughly 93% as singletons. Notes on this clone: Antigen unknown.

Trimming stripped 5 bases from V and 6 bases from J, with 13 bases between. Germline loops: CDR1 LNHDA, CDR2 SQIVND (reference sequence). The CDR3 runs 13 residues. The V call is TRBV19, the J call TRBJ1-1; D is ambiguous. Material: peripheral blood, obtained on day 0 of AZD1222 vaccination. The clonotype was recovered from an adult in good health. The chain's CDR3 is CASSLQDVAEAFF. For the CDR3, the DNA is TGTGCCAGTAGTCTCCAGGATGTCGCTGAAGCTTTCTTT.